A single sample is the source of the 8 T cell receptor beta chains below, sequenced in a study of T cells after yellow fever vaccination. TCRdb recomputed calls from the 5' RACE reads with MiXCR, one row per CDR3 protein. In the table there are 350,000 to 450,000 distinct CDR3 sequences, about 6.2% of which are singletons. Specimen: PBMCs, collected 5 days after the yellow fever booster vaccination. These receptors all stem from a man aged 30-40 years who received the YFV17D yellow fever vaccine.

This clonotype was detected ten times or more. The CDR3 region is CSARGGERSTDTQYF. Here the CDR3 DNA reads TGCAGTGCTAGAGGGGGGGAACGCAGCACAGATACGCAGTATTTT. This chain joins TRBV20-1 and TRBJ2-3, with D possibly matching TRBD2 (6 bases). CDR1 is DFQATT, CDR2 SNEGSKA, per germline (reference sequence). The CDR3 has 15 amino acids. V lost 1 base and J lost 0, with 11 bases in between.

In this sample, this clonotype turned up many times. V is TRBV29-1 and J is TRBJ2-5; 7 bases align to TRBD2. This CDR3 has 13 residues. Germline lookup yields CDR1 SQVTM and CDR2 ANQGSEA. Germline trimming cut 7 bases from V and 5 bases from J; bases unmatched to any gene: 10. The CDR3 is CSARREVWETQYF. The CDR3 nucleotides read TGCAGCGCGCGACGGGAGGTGTGGGAGACCCAGTACTTC.

This clonotype was found many times. The chain couples TRBV6-5 to TRBJ2-3; 12 positions match TRBD2. Germline V gives CDR1 MNHEY, CDR2 SVGAGI. V was pared by 4 bases and J by 6 bases, with 11 bases of the junction left unmatched. CDR3 size: 17 residues. For the CDR3, the DNA is TGTGCCAGCAGTTGGCGAGGACTAGCGGGATCAGCGGATACGCAGTATTTT. It encodes CASSWRGLAGSADTQYF.

The chain joins TRBV7-6 to TRBJ2-7; 7 bases are shared with TRBD1. With V trimmed by 4 bases and J by 5 bases, 8 bases remained unmatched. The CDR3 totals 14 residues. Looked up from germline, CDR1 is SGHVS and CDR2 is FNYEAQ. Here the CDR3 DNA reads TGTGCCAGCAGCTCGACAGGGAATGCCCACGAGCAGTACTTC. Translated: CASSSTGNAHEQYF.

This clonotype was recorded at least ten times. This chain joins TRBV9 and TRBJ2-2; D perhaps matches TRBD2 (6 bases). V lost 4 bases, J lost 7 bases, and 17 bases lay in between. CDR1 is SGDLS, CDR2 YYNGEE, per germline. There are 15 residues in the CDR3. DNA of the CDR3: TGTGCCAGCAGCCCAGACTCGTCGACTAGCGGGGAGCTGTTTTTT. Its translation is CASSPDSSTSGELFF.

On this clonotype itself: Possible read error: a much larger clone is one base away. The CDR3 carries no conserved terminal phenylalanine or tryptophan, so it likely arises from a read error. The V call is TRBV7-2, the J call TRBJ2-2; TRBD2 matches 10 bases. The CDR3 extends over 15 amino acids. V shed 0 bases and J 6 bases; nucleotides not matched to a gene: 1. Germline V CDR1 and CDR2: SGHTA, FQGNSA. The CDR3 protein is CASSLALAGAGELFL. CDR3 in DNA: TGTGCCAGCAGCTTAGCTCTAGCGGGAGCCGGGGAGCTGTTTTTA.

The rearrangement uses TRBV29-1 and TRBJ2-5; D ambiguous. CDR3 length equals 11 residues. CDR1 and CDR2 (germline): SQVTM, ANQGSEA. Trimming took 6 bases from V and 5 from J, leaving 10 bases between them. The CDR3, as DNA: TGCAGCGTCCCGCCAAGGGAGACCCAGTACTTC. The encoded protein is CSVPPRETQYF.

This clonotype was detected many times. The gene calls are TRBV5-1 and TRBJ2-7; D is possibly TRBD2 (6 bases). CDR1 SGHRS and CDR2 YFSETQ come from the germline V gene. The CDR3 has 14 residues. Trimming removed 4 bases from V and 5 bases from J, with 16 bases in between. The CDR3 here is CASSPRASEDEQYF. For the CDR3, the DNA is TGCGCCAGCAGCCCGAGGGCTAGCGAAGACGAGCAGTACTTC.